The clone carrying this TCR beta chain appeared a few times. Its antigen is not identified. The TCR beta profiling, which covered VDJ combination and CDR3 sequence, was carried out using genomic DNA as the template. TCRdb independently ran MiXCR on the reads; one entry per CDR3 protein. The sample has roughly 130,000 distinct CDR3 sequences, more than 40% seen once; the top ten hold 2% to 3%. Trimming removed 1 base at V and 7 bases at J, with 13 bases between. CDR1 is MGHDK and CDR2 is SYGVNS in the germline V gene. CDR3 length equals 14 residues. The source of the sample is a study of CD8+CD57+ T cells in acquired aplastic anemia. Study context: When averaged, DNA from sorted CD4+ and CD8+ cells came to approximately 3.2 ug.

Study-level points and caveats: Overlapping CD8+ CDR3 repertoires of patients and controls contained under 35 shared sequences.

The chain is built from TRBV25-1 and TRBJ2-5, with D perhaps TRBD2 (6 bases). The TCR originated in a human donor in good health, serving as a control. The sample consisted of sorted CD4+, CD8+, or CD8+CD57+ T cells (not recorded which) from PBMCs. DNA of the CDR3: TGTGCCAGCAGTGAATGGGGGACTGGCGGGACCCAGTACTTC. Residues: CASSEWGTGGTQYF.